This T cell receptor (beta chain) was captured by sequencing in a study of blood T cell repertoires in COVID-19. The CDR3 runs 17 residues. Trimming cost V 6 bases and J 0 bases; bases outside gene matches: 9. Looked up from germline, CDR1 is PRHDT and CDR2 is FYEKMQ (reference sequence). TCRdb's table, derived via immunoSEQ multiplex PCR, lists solely in-frame clones and lacks some. This table has roughly 200,000 clones, around 86% appearing once. The chain uses TRBV13 and TRBJ2-1, with 9 bases that match TRBD2. Sequencing was carried out using peripheral blood. The TCR comes from a man in his forties with active or convalescent COVID-19. The CDR3 protein is CASRARSGGSSYNEQFF. In nucleotides, the CDR3 is TGTGCCAGCAGAGCGAGGAGCGGGGGGAGCTCCTACAATGAGCAGTTCTTC.